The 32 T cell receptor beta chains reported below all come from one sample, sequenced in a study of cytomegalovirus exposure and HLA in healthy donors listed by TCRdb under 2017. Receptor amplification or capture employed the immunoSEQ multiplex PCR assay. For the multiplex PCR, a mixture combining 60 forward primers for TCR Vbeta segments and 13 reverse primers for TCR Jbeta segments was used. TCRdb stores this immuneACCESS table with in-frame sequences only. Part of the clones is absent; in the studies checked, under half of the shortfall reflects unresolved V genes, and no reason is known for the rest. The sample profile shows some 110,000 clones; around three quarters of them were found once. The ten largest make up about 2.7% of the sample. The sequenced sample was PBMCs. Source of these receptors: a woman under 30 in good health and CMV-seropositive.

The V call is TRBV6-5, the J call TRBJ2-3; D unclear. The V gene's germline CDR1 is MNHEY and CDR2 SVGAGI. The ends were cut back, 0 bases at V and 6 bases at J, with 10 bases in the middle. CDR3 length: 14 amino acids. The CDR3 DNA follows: TGTGCCAGCAGTTACTCGAGTGAGGCGGATACGCAGTATTTT. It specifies CASSYSSEADTQYF.

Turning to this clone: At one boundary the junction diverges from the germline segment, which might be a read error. Written as DNA, the CDR3 is TGTGCCAGCAGGGAAGGACAGGGGGCGAACACTGAAGCTTTCTTT. Translating it yields CASREGQGANTEAFF. The chain is built from TRBV2 and TRBJ1-1, with 11 bases that match TRBD1. In germline, CDR1 is SNHLY, CDR2 FYNNEI. The CDR3 length is 15 residues.

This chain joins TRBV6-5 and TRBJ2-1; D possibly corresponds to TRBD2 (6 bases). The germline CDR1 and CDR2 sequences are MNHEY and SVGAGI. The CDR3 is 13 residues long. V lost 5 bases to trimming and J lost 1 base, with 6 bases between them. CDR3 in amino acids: CASSRESYNEQFF. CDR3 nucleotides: TGTGCCAGCAGTCGGGAGTCCTACAATGAGCAGTTCTTC.

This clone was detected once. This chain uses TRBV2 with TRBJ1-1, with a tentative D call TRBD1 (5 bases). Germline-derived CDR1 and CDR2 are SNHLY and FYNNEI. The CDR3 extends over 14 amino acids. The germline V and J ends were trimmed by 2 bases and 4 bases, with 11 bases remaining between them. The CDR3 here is CASSERGASTEAFF. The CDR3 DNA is TGTGCCAGCAGTGAAAGGGGCGCGAGCACTGAAGCTTTCTTT. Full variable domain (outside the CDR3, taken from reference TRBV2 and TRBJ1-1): EPEVTQTPSHQVTQMGQEVILRCVPISNHLYFYWYRQILGQKVEFLVSFYNNEISEKSEIFDDQFSVERPDGSNFTLKIRSTKLEDSAMYFCASSERGASTEAFFGQGTRLTVV.

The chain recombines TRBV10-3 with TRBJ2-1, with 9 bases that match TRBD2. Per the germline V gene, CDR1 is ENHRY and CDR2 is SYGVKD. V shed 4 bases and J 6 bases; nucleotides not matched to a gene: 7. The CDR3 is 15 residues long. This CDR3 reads CAISVGLARFNEQFF. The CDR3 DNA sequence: TGTGCCATCAGTGTAGGACTAGCGCGATTCAATGAGCAGTTCTTC.

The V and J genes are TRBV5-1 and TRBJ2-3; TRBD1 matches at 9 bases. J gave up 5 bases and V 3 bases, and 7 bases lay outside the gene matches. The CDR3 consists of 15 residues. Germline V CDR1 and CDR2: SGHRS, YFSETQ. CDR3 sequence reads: CASSWGQGLGDTQYF. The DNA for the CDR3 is TGCGCCAGCAGCTGGGGACAGGGACTTGGAGATACGCAGTATTTT.

The CDR3 bases are TGTGCCAGCAGCCCCCTGGGCGGGGGCGAATTACACGAGCAGTACTTC. It yields the protein CASSPLGGGELHEQYF. This rearrangement joins TRBV13 to TRBJ2-7; D is perhaps TRBD2 (7 bases). V was cut by 5 bases and J by 5 bases, with 22 bases left in between. The CDR3 contains 16 residues. CDR1 is PRHDT and CDR2 is FYEKMQ in the germline V gene (reference sequence).

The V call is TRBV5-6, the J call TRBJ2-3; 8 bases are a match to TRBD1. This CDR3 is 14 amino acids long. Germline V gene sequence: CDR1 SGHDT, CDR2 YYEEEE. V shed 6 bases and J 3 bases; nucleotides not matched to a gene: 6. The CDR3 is CASNRGRRTDTQYF. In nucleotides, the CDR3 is TGTGCCAGCAACAGGGGGAGGAGGACAGATACGCAGTATTTT.

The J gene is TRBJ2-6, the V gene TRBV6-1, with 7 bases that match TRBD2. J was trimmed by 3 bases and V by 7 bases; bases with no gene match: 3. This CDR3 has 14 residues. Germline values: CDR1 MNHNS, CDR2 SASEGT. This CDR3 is CASTAGIGANVLTF. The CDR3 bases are TGTGCCAGCACAGCGGGGATTGGGGCCAACGTCCTGACTTTC.

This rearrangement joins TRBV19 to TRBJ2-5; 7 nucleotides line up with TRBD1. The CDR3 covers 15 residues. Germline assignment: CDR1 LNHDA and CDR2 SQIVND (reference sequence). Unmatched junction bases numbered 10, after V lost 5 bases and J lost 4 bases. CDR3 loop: CASSPLDRSGETQYF. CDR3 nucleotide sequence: TGTGCCAGTAGTCCCCTGGACAGGAGCGGAGAGACCCAGTACTTC.

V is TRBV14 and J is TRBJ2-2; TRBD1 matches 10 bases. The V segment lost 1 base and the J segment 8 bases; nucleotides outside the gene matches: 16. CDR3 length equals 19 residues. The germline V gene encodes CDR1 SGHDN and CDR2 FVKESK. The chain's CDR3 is CASSQVVPGQGRKGGELFF. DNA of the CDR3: TGTGCCAGCAGCCAAGTCGTTCCGGGACAGGGGCGCAAGGGTGGGGAGCTGTTTTTT.

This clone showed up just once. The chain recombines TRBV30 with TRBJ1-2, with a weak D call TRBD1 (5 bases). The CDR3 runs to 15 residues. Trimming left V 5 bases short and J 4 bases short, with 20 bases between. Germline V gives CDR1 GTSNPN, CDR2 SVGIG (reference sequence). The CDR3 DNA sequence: TGTGCCTGGCTAGCACGGGGGACGCATAGCTATGGCTACACCTTC. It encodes CAWLARGTHSYGYTF.

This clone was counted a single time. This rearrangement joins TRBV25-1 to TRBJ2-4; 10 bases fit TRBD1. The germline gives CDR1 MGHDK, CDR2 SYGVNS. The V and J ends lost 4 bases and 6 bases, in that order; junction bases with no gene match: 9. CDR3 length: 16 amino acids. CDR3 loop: CASSVVGTGDLNIQYF. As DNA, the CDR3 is TGTGCCAGCAGTGTGGTCGGGACAGGGGACCTAAACATTCAGTACTTC.

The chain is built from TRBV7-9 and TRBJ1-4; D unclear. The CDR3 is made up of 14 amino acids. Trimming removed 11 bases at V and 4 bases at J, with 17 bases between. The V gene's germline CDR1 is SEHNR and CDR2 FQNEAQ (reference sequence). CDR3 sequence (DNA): TGTGCCGGCTCGCGGGCTTCGGATAATGAAAAACTGTTTTTT. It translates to CAGSRASDNEKLFF.

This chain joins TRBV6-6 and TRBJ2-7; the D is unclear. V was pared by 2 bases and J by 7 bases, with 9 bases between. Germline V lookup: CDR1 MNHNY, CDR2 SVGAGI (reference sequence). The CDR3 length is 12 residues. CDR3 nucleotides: TGTGCCAGCAGTTACCCCAACTTGGAGCAGTACTTC. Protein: CASSYPNLEQYF.

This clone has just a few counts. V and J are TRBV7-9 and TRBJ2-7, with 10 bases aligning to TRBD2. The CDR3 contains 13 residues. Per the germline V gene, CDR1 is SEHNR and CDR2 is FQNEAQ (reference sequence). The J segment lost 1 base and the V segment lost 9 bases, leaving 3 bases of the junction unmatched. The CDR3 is CASGLAASYEQYF. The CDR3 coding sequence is TGTGCCAGTGGACTAGCGGCATCCTACGAGCAGTACTTC.

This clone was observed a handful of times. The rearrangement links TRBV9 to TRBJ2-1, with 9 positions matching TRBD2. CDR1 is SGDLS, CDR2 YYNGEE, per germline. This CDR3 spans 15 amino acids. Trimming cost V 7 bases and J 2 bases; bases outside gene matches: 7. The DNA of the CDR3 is TGTGCCAGCTCCCGAAGCGGGAGGACCTACAATGAGCAGTTCTTC. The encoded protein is CASSRSGRTYNEQFF. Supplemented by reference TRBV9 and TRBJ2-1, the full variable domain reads DSGVTQTPKHLITATGQRVTLRCSPRSGDLSVYWYQQSLDQGLQFLIQYYNGEERAKGNILERFSAQQFPDLHSELNLSSLELGDSALYFCASSRSGRTYNEQFFGPGTRLTVL.

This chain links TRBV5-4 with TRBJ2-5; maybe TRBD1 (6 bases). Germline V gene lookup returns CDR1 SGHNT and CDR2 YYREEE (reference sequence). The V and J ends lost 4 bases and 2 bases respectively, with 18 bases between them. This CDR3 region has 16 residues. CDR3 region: CASSRGGQGGQETQYF. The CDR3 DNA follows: TGTGCCAGCAGCCGAGGGGGACAAGGGGGTCAAGAGACCCAGTACTTC.

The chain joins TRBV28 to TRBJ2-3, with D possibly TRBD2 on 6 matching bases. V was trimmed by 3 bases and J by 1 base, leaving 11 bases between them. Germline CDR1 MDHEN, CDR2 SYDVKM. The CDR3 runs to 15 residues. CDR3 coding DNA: TGTGCCAGCAGTTTCCTGGGGGGAGGCACAGATACGCAGTATTTT. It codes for CASSFLGGGTDTQYF.

The CDR3 nucleotides are TGTGCCTGGAGTCTCAGGGGGCGTTTTGGAAACACCATATATTTT. This encodes CAWSLRGRFGNTIYF. The chain couples TRBV30 to TRBJ1-3; 8 bases match TRBD1. Germline loops: CDR1 GTSNPN, CDR2 SVGIG (reference sequence). V shed 2 bases, J shed 3 bases, and the junction held 6 bases outside the gene matches. The CDR3 totals 15 residues.

The CDR3 loop is CASSSGQGTFGYTF. DNA for the CDR3: TGTGCCAGCAGTTCCGGACAGGGGACGTTTGGCTACACCTTC. V is TRBV6-5 and J is TRBJ1-2, with 9 bases that match TRBD1. The CDR3 contains 14 residues. CDR1 is MNHEY, CDR2 SVGAGI, per germline. V shed 4 bases, J shed 7 bases, and the junction held 7 bases outside the gene matches.

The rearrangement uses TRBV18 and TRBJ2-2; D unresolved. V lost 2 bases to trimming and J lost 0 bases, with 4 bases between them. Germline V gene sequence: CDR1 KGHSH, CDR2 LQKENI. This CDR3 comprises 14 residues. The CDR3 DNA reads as TGTGCCAGCTCACCAGAGGCGAACACCGGGGAGCTGTTTTTT. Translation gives CASSPEANTGELFF.

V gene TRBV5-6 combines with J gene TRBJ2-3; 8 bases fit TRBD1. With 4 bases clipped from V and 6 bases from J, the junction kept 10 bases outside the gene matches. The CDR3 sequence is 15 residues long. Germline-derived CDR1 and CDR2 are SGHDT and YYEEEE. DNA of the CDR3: TGTGCCAGCAGCCTCTGGACAGGGAAGGCGGATACGCAGTATTTT. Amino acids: CASSLWTGKADTQYF.

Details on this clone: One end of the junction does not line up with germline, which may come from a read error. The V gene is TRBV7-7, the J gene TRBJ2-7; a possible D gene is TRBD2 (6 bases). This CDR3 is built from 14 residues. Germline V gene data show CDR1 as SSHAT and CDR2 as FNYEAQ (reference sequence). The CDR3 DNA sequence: TGTGCTAGCAGCCCGCGGGACCAAGGGGACGAGCAGTACTTC. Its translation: CASSPRDQGDEQYF.

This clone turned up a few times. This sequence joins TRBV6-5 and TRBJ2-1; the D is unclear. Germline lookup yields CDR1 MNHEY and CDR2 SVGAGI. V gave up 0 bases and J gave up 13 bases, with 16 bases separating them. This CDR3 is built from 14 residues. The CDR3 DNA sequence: TGTGCCAGCAGTTACTCACCAGGAAGAAGCTCCCAGTTCTTC. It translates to CASSYSPGRSSQFF.

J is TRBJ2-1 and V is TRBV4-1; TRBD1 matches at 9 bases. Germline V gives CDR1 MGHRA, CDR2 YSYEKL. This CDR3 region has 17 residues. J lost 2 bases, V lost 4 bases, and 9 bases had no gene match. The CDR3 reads CASSLRGTGTAYNEQFF. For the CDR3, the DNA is TGCGCCAGCAGCCTCAGGGGGACAGGGACGGCCTACAATGAGCAGTTCTTC.

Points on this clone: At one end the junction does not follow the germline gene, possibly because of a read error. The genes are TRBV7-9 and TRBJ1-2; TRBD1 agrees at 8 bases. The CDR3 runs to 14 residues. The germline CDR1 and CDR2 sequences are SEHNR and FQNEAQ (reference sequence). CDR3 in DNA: TGTGCTAGCAGCTCTACAGGGGGAAGTGGTGGCTACACCTTC. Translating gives CASSSTGGSGGYTF.

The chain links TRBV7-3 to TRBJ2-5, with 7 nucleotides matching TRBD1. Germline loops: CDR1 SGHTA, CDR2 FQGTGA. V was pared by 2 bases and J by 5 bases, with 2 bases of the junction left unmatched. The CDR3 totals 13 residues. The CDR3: CASSLQGDETQYF. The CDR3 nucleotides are TGTGCCAGCAGCTTACAGGGGGATGAGACCCAGTACTTC.

Written as DNA, the CDR3 is TGCGCCAGCAGTAGGGACAGTGAAAACATTCAGTACTTC. Translating it yields CASSRDSENIQYF. The chain employs TRBV10-1 and TRBJ2-4; TRBD1 aligns across 7 bases. Germline V gives CDR1 WNHNN, CDR2 SYGVQD (reference sequence). The CDR3 length is 13 residues. V trimming: 5 bases; J trimming: 5 bases; junction bases outside the gene matches: 3.

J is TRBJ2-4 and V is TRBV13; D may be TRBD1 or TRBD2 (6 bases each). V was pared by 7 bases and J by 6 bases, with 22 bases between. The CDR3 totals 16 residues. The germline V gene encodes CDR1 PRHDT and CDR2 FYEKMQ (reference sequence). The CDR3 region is CASNVGGGPKTNIQYF. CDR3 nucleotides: TGTGCCAGCAACGTAGGGGGAGGACCGAAGACAAACATTCAGTACTTC.

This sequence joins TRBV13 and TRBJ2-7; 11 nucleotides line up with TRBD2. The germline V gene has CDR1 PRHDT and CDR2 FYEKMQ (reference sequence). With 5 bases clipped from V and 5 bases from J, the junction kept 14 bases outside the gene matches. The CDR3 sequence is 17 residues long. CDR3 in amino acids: CASSPMLAGGRRNEQYF. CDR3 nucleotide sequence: TGTGCCAGCAGCCCGATGCTAGCGGGAGGAAGGAGGAACGAGCAGTACTTC.

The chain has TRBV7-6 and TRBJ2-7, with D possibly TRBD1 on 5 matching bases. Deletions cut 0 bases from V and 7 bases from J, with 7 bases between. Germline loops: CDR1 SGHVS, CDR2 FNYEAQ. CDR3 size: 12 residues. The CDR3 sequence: CASSLAGDEQYF. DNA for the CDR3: TGTGCCAGCAGCTTAGCAGGGGATGAGCAGTACTTC.